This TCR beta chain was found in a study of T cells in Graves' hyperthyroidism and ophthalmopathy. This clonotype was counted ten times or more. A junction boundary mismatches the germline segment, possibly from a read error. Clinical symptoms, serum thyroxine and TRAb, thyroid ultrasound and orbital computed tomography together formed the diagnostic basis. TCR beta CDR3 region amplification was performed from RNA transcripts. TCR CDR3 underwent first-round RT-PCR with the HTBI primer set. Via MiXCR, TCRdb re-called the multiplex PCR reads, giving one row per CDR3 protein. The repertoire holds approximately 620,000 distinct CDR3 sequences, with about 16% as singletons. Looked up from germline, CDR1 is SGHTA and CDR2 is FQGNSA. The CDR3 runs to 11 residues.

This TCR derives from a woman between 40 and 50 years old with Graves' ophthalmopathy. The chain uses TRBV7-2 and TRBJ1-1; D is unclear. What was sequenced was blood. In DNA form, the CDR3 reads TGTGCCAGCAGCAACACGGCTGAAGCCTTCTTT. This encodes CASSNTAEAFF.